These T cell receptor beta chains were read from a single sample in a study of T-cell reconstitution after alpha-beta-depleted transplantation in children. TCRdb passed the PCR reads through MiXCR, listing each CDR3 protein once. This table has 550,000 to 800,000 distinct CDR3 sequences, roughly 13% appearing once. Sequenced material: PBMCs, taken before TCRalphabeta/CD19-depleted stem cell transplant. These TCRs come from a girl aged 2-10 years with congenital amegakaryocytic thrombocytopenia, due to receive a stem cell transplant. Both conserved end residues are part of each CDR3. The D gene is left open where the match is weak. Only part of the rows carry a size: once, few, many, or a class if the clone is expanded.

NA,TRBD2,TRBV5-1,TRBJ2-5,TGCGCCAGCAGCTTGGGATCGGGGGGTGGACAAGAGACCCAGTACTTC,CASSLGSGGGQETQYF
NA,TRBD1,TRBV20-1,TRBJ1-1,TGCAGTGCTAGAGAAGTAGGCCAGGGGGCACCTGAAGCTTTCTTT,CSAREVGQGAPEAFF
NA,TRBD1,TRBV7-8,TRBJ2-7,TGTGCCAGCAGCTTTACGCTTGGACAGGGAGGTGCCGGTCAGTACTTC,CASSFTLGQGGAGQYF
few,TRBD2,TRBV12-3/TRBV12-4,TRBJ2-1,TGTGCCAGCAGTCCGCCCCGACTAGCGGGGACACGAAAGGGGGCCAATGAGCAGTTCTTC,CASSPPRLAGTRKGANEQFF
NA,NA,TRBV9,TRBJ2-3,TGTGCCAGCAGCGTAGGCTTACATGATGGAGGCACAGATACGCAGTATTTT,CASSVGLHDGGTDTQYF
many,TRBD1,TRBV15,TRBJ2-1,TGTGCCACCAGCAGGACAGGGGACAGCTCCTACAATGAGCAGTTCTTC,CATSRTGDSSYNEQFF
NA,TRBD1,TRBV14,TRBJ2-7,TGTGCCAGCAGCCAAGTAGCAGGGGGTGGATACGAGCAGTACTTC,CASSQVAGGGYEQYF
NA,NA,TRBV20-1,TRBJ2-7,TGCAGTGCTAGAGATCCTCGGTTCTCCTACGAGCAGTACTTC,CSARDPRFSYEQYF
many,TRBD2,TRBV12-3/TRBV12-4,TRBJ2-1,TGTGCCAGCAGTAAAACTAGCGGGAGGATCAATGAGCAGTTCTTC,CASSKTSGRINEQFF
few,NA,TRBV12-3/TRBV12-4,TRBJ2-7,TGTGCCAGCAGCCCTTTTTCGGGGTACGAGCAGTACTTC,CASSPFSGYEQYF
few,NA,TRBV29-1,TRBJ2-7,TGCAGCGTGTGGACAGACGAGCAGTACTTC,CSVWTDEQYF
once,NA,TRBV5-1,TRBJ2-1,TGCGCCAGCACCGAGTACCAGAATGAGCAGTTCTTC,CASTEYQNEQFF
many,TRBD1,TRBV5-1,TRBJ2-7,TGCGCCAGCAGCTTGGCACAGGGGGCTACCTACGAGCAGTACTTC,CASSLAQGATYEQYF
once,NA,TRBV28,TRBJ1-2,TGTGCCAGCAGTTTATCGTCCCCGAACTATGGCTACACCTTC,CASSLSSPNYGYTF
NA,TRBD1,TRBV5-1,TRBJ1-2,TGCGCCAGCAGCGCGGGACAGGGGGGTCTCTATGGCTACACCTTC,CASSAGQGGLYGYTF
many,NA,TRBV10-3,TRBJ2-2,TGTGCCATCGGTAGAACCGGGGAGCTGTTTTTT,CAIGRTGELFF
NA,TRBD2,TRBV3-1,TRBJ2-7,TGTGCCAGCAGCCCTTTAGCGGGAGTGGGCGCCTACGAGCAGTACTTC,CASSPLAGVGAYEQYF
many,NA,TRBV12-3/TRBV12-4,TRBJ2-1,TGTGCCAGCAGTCCCCTAGGCGGCTCCTACAATGAGCAGTTCTTC,CASSPLGGSYNEQFF
few,NA,TRBV7-8,TRBJ2-7,TGTGCCAGCAGCGTCAGCGGGACAGGTGTTTACGAGCAGTACTTC,CASSVSGTGVYEQYF
many,NA,TRBV10-3,TRBJ2-2,TGTGCCATCAGTGAGTCGAATCGGGGCGAAGACACCGGGGAGCTGTTTTTT,CAISESNRGEDTGELFF
many,NA,TRBV3-1,TRBJ2-5,TGTGCCAGCAGCCAAGAAACCCTACGCGGGATGGTTGAGACCCAGTACTTC,CASSQETLRGMVETQYF
once,NA,TRBV20-1,TRBJ2-7,TGCAGTGCTAGAGCCCTAAGTTATGGTTCCTCCTACGAGCAGTACTTC,CSARALSYGSSYEQYF
many,TRBD1,TRBV15,TRBJ2-1,TGTGCCACCAGCGATGAGGACAGGGGTATCGATGAGCAGTTCTTC,CATSDEDRGIDEQFF